The clone carrying this T cell receptor beta chain has a handful of counts. The data derive from a study of cytomegalovirus exposure and HLA in healthy donors. Vbeta (60) and Jbeta (13) primers were used in the PCR. Assay: immunoSEQ multiplex PCR; the TCRdb copy retains only in-frame clones and omits some. The table shows 220,000 or so clones, with roughly 80% occurring only once. This CDR3 contains 16 residues. CDR1 SGDLS and CDR2 YYNGEE come from the germline V gene. With 5 bases clipped from V and 0 bases from J, the junction kept 9 bases outside the gene matches. The sequence was obtained from a man aged 45-65 years in good health and CMV-seronegative. Sequenced: PBMCs. V usage is TRBV9 and J usage is TRBJ2-3, with 7 bases that match TRBD2. The CDR3 region has the DNA TGTGCCAGCAGTCGTTTGGCGGGAGCTAGCACAGATACGCAGTATTTT. The encoded protein is CASSRLAGASTDTQYF.